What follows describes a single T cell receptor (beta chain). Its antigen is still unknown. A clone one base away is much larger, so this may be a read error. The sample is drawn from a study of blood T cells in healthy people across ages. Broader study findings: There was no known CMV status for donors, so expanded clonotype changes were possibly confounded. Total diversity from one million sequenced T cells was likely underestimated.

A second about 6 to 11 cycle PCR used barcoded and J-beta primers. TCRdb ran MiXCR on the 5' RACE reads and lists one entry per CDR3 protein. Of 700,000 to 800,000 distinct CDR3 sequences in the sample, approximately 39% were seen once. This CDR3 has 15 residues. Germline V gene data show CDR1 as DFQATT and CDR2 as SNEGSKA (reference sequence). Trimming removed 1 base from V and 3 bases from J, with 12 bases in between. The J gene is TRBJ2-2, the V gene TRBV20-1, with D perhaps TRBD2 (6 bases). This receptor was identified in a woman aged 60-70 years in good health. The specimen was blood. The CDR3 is CSARVRRVDTGELFF. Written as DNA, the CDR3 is TGCAGTGCTAGAGTCAGGAGGGTAGACACCGGGGAGCTGTTTTTT.